The rows below give T cell receptor beta chains drawn from one sample of a study of T cell responses to AZD1222 COVID-19 vaccine. TCRdb's table, derived via immunoSEQ multiplex PCR, lists solely in-frame clones and lacks some. The sample has about 140,000 clones; roughly 92% are singletons. Here the sequenced sample was peripheral blood, taken 28 days after the second AZD1222 dose. These receptors were collected from an adult who received the AZD1222 COVID-19 vaccine. Each CDR3 is given with its conserved first and last residue. The D gene is left open where the match is weak. Expanded clones are given a class, and other clones once, few, many or no size at all.

d_call	v_call	j_call	clone_size	cdr3_nt	cdr3_aa
NA	TRBV25-1	TRBJ1-1	NA	TGTGCCAGCAGTGAATCAGGAGTGTTGAACACTGAAGCTTTCTTT	CASSESGVLNTEAFF
TRBD1	TRBV7-2	TRBJ1-1	NA	TGTGCCAGCAGCCCGGACAGGGGGCTCACTGAAGCTTTCTTT	CASSPDRGLTEAFF
TRBD1	TRBV7-2	TRBJ2-3	NA	TGTGCCAGCAACCGACGGACAGGGAGCCCAGATACGCAGTATTTT	CASNRRTGSPDTQYF
TRBD1	TRBV29-1	TRBJ2-5	NA	TGCAGCGTTGACCGGGACAGGGTCGGTGAGACCCAGTACTTC	CSVDRDRVGETQYF
NA	TRBV7-2	TRBJ1-2	NA	TGTGCCAGCAGCTTAGTAGGCAAGACCTATGGCTACACCTTC	CASSLVGKTYGYTF
NA	TRBV7-3	TRBJ2-5	NA	TGTGCCAGCAGCTTAAATGGCTGGAAAGAGACCCAGTACTTC	CASSLNGWKETQYF
NA	TRBV10-3	TRBJ2-7	NA	TGTGCCATCAGCAACACAGGGCCCGAGCAGTACTTC	CAISNTGPEQYF
NA	TRBV7-3	TRBJ2-1	NA	TGTGCCAGCAGCTTAATCGAACGGCACGAGCAGTTCTTC	CASSLIERHEQFF
TRBD2	TRBV6-5	TRBJ2-3	few	TGTGCCACCGAAGCGGGAGCGATTTTAGATACGCAGTATTTT	CATEAGAILDTQYF
TRBD1	TRBV29-1	TRBJ1-2	NA	TGCAGCGTTGAAGTGATGGACAGGAGAGCTAACTATGGCTACACCTTC	CSVEVMDRRANYGYTF
TRBD1	TRBV19	TRBJ1-4	once	TGTGCCAGTAGTATAAGGGGACAGACCTCCGAGGGAGAAAAACTGTTTTTT	CASSIRGQTSEGEKLFF
NA	TRBV7-8	TRBJ1-2	once	TGTGCCAGCAGCTGGACAGTCCTCCTTAACTATGGCTACACCTTC	CASSWTVLLNYGYTF
TRBD1	TRBV5-1	TRBJ2-7	NA	TGCGCCAGCAGCTCCGGGACAGGTAGATCCTACGAGCAGTACTTC	CASSSGTGRSYEQYF
NA	TRBV9	TRBJ1-2	NA	TGTGCCAGCAGCGTGGGAGGGGGAACTGGCTACACCTTC	CASSVGGGTGYTF
TRBD2	TRBV10-3	TRBJ2-2	NA	TGTGCCATCTTCGGGGGGGCTACCGGGGAGCTGTTTTTT	CAIFGGATGELFF
TRBD1	TRBV7-2	TRBJ2-7	NA	TGTGCCAGCAGCCCCCAGACAGGGGCCTACGAGCAGTACTTC	CASSPQTGAYEQYF
NA	TRBV6-2/TRBV6-3	TRBJ2-4	NA	TGTGCCAGCAGTCTGTCGGGGCGGCAAAACATTCAGTACTTC	CASSLSGRQNIQYF
NA	TRBV2	TRBJ1-5	NA	TGTGCCAGCACGCGGGAAAATGGAGGTCAGCCCCAGCATTTT	CASTRENGGQPQHF
NA	TRBV6-5	TRBJ1-6	NA	TGTGCCAGCAGTTATCGGGATTATAATTCACCCCTCCACTTT	CASSYRDYNSPLHF
NA	TRBV12-3/TRBV12-4	TRBJ1-4	NA	TGTGCCAGCAGTTTAGGGAAGGTCGGACTGTTTTTT	CASSLGKVGLFF
TRBD1	TRBV27	TRBJ1-6	NA	TGTGCCAGCAGTTTAGGGAGGGGGCGGAATTCACCCCTCCACTTT	CASSLGRGRNSPLHF
NA	TRBV2	TRBJ2-7	few	TGTGCCAGCAGTCCCGTGGGGCAGCAGTACTTC	CASSPVGQQYF
NA	TRBV28	TRBJ2-1	NA	TGTGCCAGCAGTCTGGCAGGAGGGATAAATGAGCAGTTCTTC	CASSLAGGINEQFF
NA	TRBV6-5	TRBJ2-1	NA	TGTGCCAGCAGTTACCGGGACGGCAGCTCCTACAATGAGCAGTTCTTC	CASSYRDGSSYNEQFF
TRBD1	TRBV5-4	TRBJ1-1	once	TGTGCCAGCAGCCAGACAGGGGACAGGGAAGCTTTCTTT	CASSQTGDREAFF
TRBD1	TRBV4-3	TRBJ2-5	NA	TGCGCCAGCAGTACAGGGGGCCCAGAGACCCAGTACTTC	CASSTGGPETQYF
NA	TRBV7-3	TRBJ1-1	NA	TGTGCCAGCAGCTCGACAGACGGCACTGAAGCTTTCTTT	CASSSTDGTEAFF
NA	TRBV4-2	TRBJ1-3	NA	TGTGCCAGCAGCCAAGACGATTCATCCCCAGCTGCCTCTGGAAACACCATATATTTT	CASSQDDSSPAASGNTIYF
TRBD2	TRBV18	TRBJ2-1	NA	TGTGCCAGCTCAGCCCTAGCGGGAGGGACGTTGAGCTCCTACAATGAGCAGTTCTTC	CASSALAGGTLSSYNEQFF
NA	TRBV2	TRBJ1-4	NA	TGTGCCAGCTTGGGGAATGAAAAACTGTTTTTT	CASLGNEKLFF
TRBD1	TRBV11-3	TRBJ2-1	NA	TGTGCCAGCAGCCCCGACAGGGGGAGTTACAATGAGCAGTTCTTC	CASSPDRGSYNEQFF
NA	TRBV5-1	TRBJ2-7	NA	TGCGCCAGCAGCTCTCAGGGTGGGGGAAGCTCCTACGAGCAGTACTTC	CASSSQGGGSSYEQYF
NA	TRBV5-1	TRBJ2-5	NA	TGCGCCAGCAGCTTGGAGGGCGCAGGAGAGACCCAGTACTTC	CASSLEGAGETQYF
TRBD2	TRBV2	TRBJ2-2	once	TGTGCCAGCCTGGGCGGGAGGGCGAACACCGGGGAGCTGTTTTTT	CASLGGRANTGELFF
NA	TRBV9	TRBJ1-1	NA	TGTGCCAGCAGCGTCTCCAGGAACACTGAAGCTTTCTTT	CASSVSRNTEAFF
NA	TRBV15	TRBJ2-2	NA	TGTGCCACCAGCAGTGGAGGACAGGAAGGAGGGATCAGGACCGGGGAGCTGTTTTTT	CATSSGGQEGGIRTGELFF
TRBD2	TRBV13	TRBJ2-3	NA	TGTGCCAGCAGCTTAATTAGCGGGAGTGGTACAGATACGCAGTATTTT	CASSLISGSGTDTQYF
TRBD1	TRBV5-1	TRBJ2-3	NA	TGCGCCAGCAGCCCGCGAACAGGGGGCATTACGGCAGATACGCAGTATTTT	CASSPRTGGITADTQYF
NA	TRBV27	TRBJ2-1	NA	TGTGCCAGCAGTTTCGGGTGGGAGAGGAACAATGAGCAGTTCTTC	CASSFGWERNNEQFF
TRBD1	TRBV6-2/TRBV6-3	TRBJ2-7	NA	TGTGCCAGCAGTTATTCCACGGACAGGCCCTACGAGCAGTACTTC	CASSYSTDRPYEQYF
NA	TRBV11-3	TRBJ2-3	NA	TGTGCCAGCAGCTCTAGGTCAGGGATCGGTACAGATACGCAGTATTTT	CASSSRSGIGTDTQYF
NA	TRBV6-2/TRBV6-3	TRBJ2-7	NA	TGTGCCAGCAGTTCCCTACCGGGACGTAGGGATAAGGGCTACGAGCAGTACTTC	CASSSLPGRRDKGYEQYF
TRBD1	TRBV5-1	TRBJ2-7	NA	TGCGCCAGCAGCACGGGACAGGGAGACGAGCAGTACTTC	CASSTGQGDEQYF
NA	TRBV7-9	TRBJ1-3	NA	TGTGCCAGCAGCTTAGGGAGCAGCTCTGGAAACACCATATATTTT	CASSLGSSSGNTIYF
NA	TRBV9	TRBJ2-1	NA	TGTGCCAGCAGCGTACGCAGGGGAACCTACAATGAGCAGTTCTTC	CASSVRRGTYNEQFF
NA	TRBV19	TRBJ2-7	NA	TGTGCCAGTAGTCTCGGGGGTCTAACCTACGAGCAGTACTTC	CASSLGGLTYEQYF
NA	TRBV21-1	TRBJ1-2	NA	TGTGCCAGCAGCATTCTATTCACCCCCTATGGCTACACCTTC	CASSILFTPYGYTF
NA	TRBV6-2/TRBV6-3	TRBJ1-1	NA	TGTGCCAGCAGTTACTCGTGGGGTTCGAACACTGAAGCTTTCTTT	CASSYSWGSNTEAFF
NA	TRBV27	TRBJ1-1	NA	TGTGCCAGCAGTCCTACAGGGAGTATTGAAGCTTTCTTT	CASSPTGSIEAFF
NA	TRBV20-1	TRBJ1-2	NA	TGCAGTGCTGGTGCGGGCTATGGCTACACCTTC	CSAGAGYGYTF